This TCR beta chain was sequenced for a study of cytomegalovirus exposure and HLA in healthy donors. Regarding the study as a whole: Listed as cytomegalovirus-associated were 164 TCR beta chains. An Asian-associated ancestry cluster reportedly showed fewer N-insertions than the approximately 700-donor mean in a later analysis. The productive fraction for most TCR beta V segments was about 87% or about 30% in an earlier analysis.

Worth noting for this clone: Its antigen is undetermined.

Those who donated were healthy bone marrow donors. The PCR ran on 60 Vbeta and 13 Jbeta primers. Using immunoSEQ multiplex PCR, the repertoire was profiled, and TCRdb retains in-frame clones only, with some absent. Its table lists around 210,000 clones. The CDR3 is 18 amino acids. Trimming removed 1 base at V and 1 base at J, with 16 bases between. Germline V gene sequence: CDR1 MDHEN, CDR2 SYDVKM. The material sequenced was PBMCs. J is TRBJ2-2 and V is TRBV28; D is possibly TRBD2 (6 bases). The source is a girl aged 2 to 9 in good health and CMV-seropositive. The CDR3 spells CASSLFPQGTQNTGELFF. Here the CDR3 DNA reads TGTGCCAGCAGTTTATTTCCGCAAGGGACTCAGAACACCGGGGAGCTGTTTTTT.